This T cell receptor (beta chain) was retrieved from a study of T cell repertoires in cytomegalovirus infection. The wider study: Shared public TCR beta signatures pointed to both CMV infection and a matching HLA type. Findings and limits, study-wide: Cumulated frequencies of public TCR beta families served to identify carriers of CMV plus the relevant HLA.

This clonotype was seen a handful of times. Antigen: not known. TCRdb used MiXCR to reprocess the reads, holding one entry per CDR3 protein. The sample holds some 920,000 distinct CDR3 sequences; around 29% are singletons and the top ten take more than 12%. Germline CDR1 DFQATT, CDR2 SNEGSKA (reference sequence). The V gene end was trimmed by 8 bases and the J gene end by 1 base; junction bases not matched to a gene: 3. This CDR3 is built from 12 residues. This receptor was obtained from a human donor in good health (CMV status not recorded). Some clones in this sample may be carry-over from other donors' samples. The sample in question was cultured CD8+ T cells from PBMCs, obtained from culture after CMV antigen stimulation. The chain recombines TRBV20-1 with TRBJ1-1, with 8 bases that match TRBD1. The CDR3 protein is CSPDRGNTEAFF. The CDR3 DNA reads TGCAGTCCAGACAGGGGGAACACTGAAGCTTTCTTT.